This T cell receptor (beta chain) appears in the sequencing data of a study of shared clonotypes between healthy human individuals. Data came from immunoSEQ multiplex PCR; TCRdb stores just in-frame clones and leaves some out. The table records some 1,900,000 clones, about 95% of them present only once. CD45RO-negative, CCR7-selected cells formed the naive CD8 fraction, which excluded terminally differentiated effector memory CD45RA+ cells. The TCR was taken from a man younger than 35 in good health. The sequenced material came from naive CD8+ T cells sorted from blood.

The CDR3 sequence is CASSPAQAGELFF. CDR3 nucleotides: TGTGCCAGCAGTCCGGCCCAGGCCGGGGAGCTGTTTTTT. The chain links TRBV27 to TRBJ2-2, with D unclear. V was shortened by 5 bases and J by 6 bases, with 10 bases between the two germline ends. The CDR3 is 13 amino acids. Germline CDR1 and CDR2: MNHEY and SMNVEV (reference sequence).